One and the same sample provided the 23 T cell receptor beta chains below, sequenced in a study of T-cell reconstitution after alpha-beta-depleted transplantation in children. As it was prepared, the TCRbeta library received unique molecular identifiers. Each CDR3 protein is one row after TCRdb ran MiXCR on the PCR reads. Of around 960,000 distinct CDR3 sequences listed, about 29% are singletons. The sequences come from PBMCs, mostly from graft donor cells, collected 360 days after TCRalphabeta/CD19-depleted stem cell transplant. The receptors come from a boy younger than two who had a stem cell transplant for SCID, so the T cells may come from the graft donor.

The table lists this clonotype with many counts. The J gene is TRBJ2-1, the V gene TRBV12-3 or TRBV12-4; TRBD1 agrees at 11 bases. V gave up 6 bases and J gave up 6 bases; unmatched junction bases: 1. The CDR3 is 13 residues long. The CDR3 is CASRGTGGNEQFF. The CDR3 nucleotides are TGTGCCAGCAGGGGGACAGGGGGCAATGAGCAGTTCTTC.

The chain uses TRBV20-1 and TRBJ1-1; D gene ambiguous. This CDR3 comprises 15 residues. Germline lookup yields CDR1 DFQATT and CDR2 SNEGSKA (reference sequence). V was trimmed by 1 base and J by 3 bases, leaving 15 bases between them. The CDR3 protein is CSARGRIRGDTEAFF. The CDR3 DNA reads TGCAGTGCTAGAGGTCGGATCCGCGGAGACACTGAAGCTTTCTTT.

The V and J genes are TRBV5-1 and TRBJ2-7; D not certain. CDR3 size: 15 residues. Germline CDR1 and CDR2: SGHRS and YFSETQ. V lost 0 bases and J 0 bases, leaving 10 bases between the germline ends. The CDR3 bases are TGCGCCAGCAGCTTGGAAAGCCTTAGCTCCTACGAGCAGTACTTC. This codes for CASSLESLSSYEQYF.

This chain uses TRBV7-9 with TRBJ1-4; no definite D call. The CDR3 runs 15 residues. The V and J ends lost 0 bases and 6 bases respectively, with 11 bases between them. Germline CDR1 is SEHNR and CDR2 is FQNEAQ (reference sequence). The CDR3 sequence: CASSLAQTRDEKLFF. The CDR3 DNA sequence: TGTGCCAGCAGCTTAGCACAGACAAGGGATGAAAAACTGTTTTTT. Complete variable domain (other parts from reference TRBV7-9 and TRBJ1-4): DTGVSQNPRHKITKRGQNVTFRCDPISEHNRLYWYRQTLGQGPEFLTYFQNEAQLEKSRLLSDRFSAERPKGSFSTLEIQRTEQGDSAMYLCASSLAQTRDEKLFFGSGTQLSVL.

The gene calls are TRBV20-1 and TRBJ2-7; weak D call: TRBD1 (5 bases). Trimming cost V 3 bases and J 3 bases, with 12 bases left between them. The CDR3 covers 13 residues. Germline assignment: CDR1 DFQATT and CDR2 SNEGSKA (reference sequence). The CDR3 region has the DNA TGCAGTGCTAGTAGGGGATCGGTCTACGAGCAGTACTTC. It codes for CSASRGSVYEQYF.

The gene calls are TRBV7-9 and TRBJ2-1, with TRBD1 identical over 8 bases. With 4 bases clipped from V and 8 bases from J, the junction kept 13 bases outside the gene matches. Germline V CDR1 and CDR2: SEHNR, FQNEAQ (reference sequence). The CDR3 covers 16 residues. The CDR3 is CASSSRRDRREYEQFF. DNA for the CDR3: TGTGCCAGCAGCTCCCGTAGGGACAGGCGGGAATATGAGCAGTTCTTC. The complete variable domain, with remaining parts taken from reference TRBV7-9 and TRBJ2-1, reads DTGVSQNPRHKITKRGQNVTFRCDPISEHNRLYWYRQTLGQGPEFLTYFQNEAQLEKSRLLSDRFSAERPKGSFSTLEIQRTEQGDSAMYLCASSSRRDRREYEQFFGPGTRLTVL.

This rearrangement joins TRBV20-1 to TRBJ1-5, with TRBD1 as a possible D gene (6 bases). V lost 5 bases to trimming and J lost 10 bases, with 15 bases between them. The CDR3 consists of 12 residues. Per the germline V gene, CDR1 is DFQATT and CDR2 is SNEGSKA (reference sequence). The CDR3 is CSALDRKGPQHF. Written as DNA, the CDR3 is TGCAGTGCTCTAGACAGGAAGGGTCCCCAGCATTTT.

V is TRBV10-3 and J is TRBJ2-1; D gene ambiguous. Trimming removed 2 bases at V and 12 bases at J, with 17 bases between. Per the germline V gene, CDR1 is ENHRY and CDR2 is SYGVKD. CDR3 length: 14 amino acids. CDR3: CAISETQLVAGQFF. The CDR3, as DNA: TGTGCCATCAGTGAGACTCAGTTGGTTGCAGGGCAGTTCTTC.

This clonotype turned up a few times. J is TRBJ1-5 and V is TRBV5-1; D uncertain. The V gene lost 7 bases and the J gene lost 5 bases, with 16 bases spanning the gap. In germline, CDR1 is SGHRS, CDR2 YFSETQ. The CDR3 spans 14 residues. CDR3 nucleotides: TGCGCCAGCCGCTACGGGATGACGGATCAGCCCCAGCATTTT. It is translated as CASRYGMTDQPQHF.

This clonotype was seen a handful of times. The chain has TRBV12-3 or TRBV12-4 and TRBJ2-3; a weak D match, TRBD1 (8 bases). The CDR3 contains 14 residues. Trimming left V 5 bases short and J 8 bases short, with 17 bases between. DNA for the CDR3: TGTGCCAGCAGTAACAGGGGGGGGAGTGGTACGCAGTATTTT. Encoded protein: CASSNRGGSGTQYF.

This clonotype came up a few times. This chain links TRBV25-1 with TRBJ2-6; the D is unclear. This CDR3 region has 17 residues. CDR1 MGHDK and CDR2 SYGVNS come from the germline V gene. V gave up 5 bases and J gave up 1 base, with 15 bases separating them. The CDR3 DNA sequence: TGTGCCAGCAGTTCTTCCAGAGGCCCATCTGGGGCCAACGTCCTGACTTTC. Protein product: CASSSSRGPSGANVLTF.

This clonotype appeared a few times. The chain employs TRBV11-2 and TRBJ2-7; 9 bases agree with TRBD1. CDR1 is SGHAT, CDR2 FQNNGV, per germline. The CDR3 loop spans 14 amino acids. Trimming at V came to 6 bases and at J to 4 bases, leaving 7 bases not matched to a gene. CDR3 in DNA: TGTGCCAGCAGGGGACAGGGTGAGTGGTACGAGCAGTACTTC. Translating it yields CASRGQGEWYEQYF. Filled out from reference TRBV11-2 and TRBJ2-7, the complete variable domain reads EAGVAQSPRYKIIEKRQSVAFWCNPISGHATLYWYQQILGQGPKLLIQFQNNGVVDDSQLPKDRFSAERLKGVDSTLKIQPAKLEDSAVYLCASRGQGEWYEQYFGPGTRLTVT.

The chain couples TRBV6-4 to TRBJ1-2; D ambiguous. Trimming cost V 2 bases and J 7 bases, with 11 bases left between them. The CDR3 consists of 13 residues. Germline-derived CDR1 and CDR2 are MRHNA and SNTAGT. This CDR3 is CASSDGRSSGYTF. The CDR3 DNA follows: TGTGCCAGCAGTGACGGGAGATCGAGTGGCTACACCTTC.

The J gene is TRBJ1-1, the V gene TRBV10-3, with 7 bases that match TRBD1. Losses at the gene ends were 6 bases for V and 3 bases for J; bases not matched to a gene: 4. CDR1 and CDR2 (germline): ENHRY, SYGVKD. This CDR3 spans 13 amino acids. CDR3 amino acids: CAIRNDRDTEAFF. CDR3 in DNA: TGTGCCATCAGGAATGACAGGGACACTGAAGCTTTCTTT.

This clonotype was observed at least ten times. The gene calls are TRBV30 and TRBJ2-3; D is perhaps TRBD2 (6 bases). Looked up from germline, CDR1 is GTSNPN and CDR2 is SVGIG (reference sequence). V was trimmed by 0 bases and J by 4 bases, leaving 17 bases between them. CDR3 length: 16 residues. DNA of the CDR3: TGTGCCTGGAGTGTTCGGAGACTAGGAGGGGCAGATACGCAGTATTTT. Translation gives CAWSVRRLGGADTQYF. The variable domain in full, completed from reference TRBV30 and TRBJ2-3, reads SQTIHQWPATLVQPVGSPLSLECTVEGTSNPNLYWYRQAAGRGLQLLFYSVGIGQISSEVPQNLSASRPQDRQFILSSKKLLLSDSGFYLCAWSVRRLGGADTQYFGPGTRLTVL.

The chain couples TRBV20-1 to TRBJ2-3; TRBD1 might be the D (6 bases). This CDR3 comprises 13 residues. Germline loops: CDR1 DFQATT, CDR2 SNEGSKA (reference sequence). V shed 2 bases and J shed 6 bases, with 12 bases lying between them. The CDR3 is CSARRDIQDTQYF. The CDR3 nucleotides are TGCAGTGCTAGACGGGACATCCAGGATACGCAGTATTTT.

The V call is TRBV6-1, the J call TRBJ2-2; D might be TRBD1 (5 bases). Trimming pared 5 bases from V and 0 bases from J, leaving 10 bases between. Germline V gene lookup returns CDR1 MNHNS and CDR2 SASEGT. The CDR3 covers 15 residues. The CDR3 sequence is CASSPRASNTGELFF. CDR3 in DNA: TGTGCCAGCAGTCCCAGGGCCTCGAACACCGGGGAGCTGTTTTTT.

This clonotype showed up just a few times. The chain combines TRBV5-6 with TRBJ2-7; 10 bases are shared with TRBD1. The CDR3 is made up of 20 amino acids. Germline CDR1 reads SGHDT; CDR2 reads YYEEEE. The ends lost 3 bases at V and 4 bases at J; junction bases unmatched: 22. CDR3 bases: TGTGCCAGCAGCTATCCCGAAACGGGACAGGGGCGCATTTGGGCTTACGAGCAGTACTTC. This encodes CASSYPETGQGRIWAYEQYF.

This clonotype was observed a few times. This sequence joins TRBV19 and TRBJ1-5, with D possibly being TRBD1 (6 bases). Trimming stripped 8 bases from V and 6 bases from J, with 20 bases between. CDR1 and CDR2 from the germline V gene are LNHDA and SQIVND (reference sequence). The CDR3 covers 15 residues. The CDR3 spells CASHGGASWVQPQHF. The DNA of the CDR3 is TGTGCCAGTCACGGGGGGGCGAGCTGGGTTCAGCCCCAGCATTTT.

This clonotype was found many times. The rearrangement uses TRBV15 and TRBJ2-1, with TRBD2 matching 7 bases. Trimming removed 0 bases from V and 4 bases from J; junction bases left unmatched: 6. The CDR3 is 16 residues long. Germline V gene sequence: CDR1 LNHNV, CDR2 YYDKDF (reference sequence). This CDR3 reads CATSRDGGGGYNEQFF. In DNA form, the CDR3 reads TGTGCCACCAGCAGAGACGGCGGGGGAGGGTACAATGAGCAGTTCTTC.

The chain links TRBV6-2 or TRBV6-3 to TRBJ2-5, with 14 bases matching TRBD2. Germline V lookup: CDR1 MNHEY, CDR2 SVGEGT. This CDR3 is built from 15 residues. Losses at the gene ends were 6 bases for V and 6 bases for J; bases not matched to a gene: 6. In nucleotides, the CDR3 is TGTGCCAGCAGCCCCGGGACTAGCGGGAGTAAGACCCAGTACTTC. This translates into CASSPGTSGSKTQYF.

This clonotype was found many times. The rearrangement joins TRBV20-1 to TRBJ2-5; D ambiguous. With 6 bases removed from V and 5 bases from J, the gap between germline ends came to 16 bases. From germline, CDR1 is DFQATT and CDR2 SNEGSKA (reference sequence). The CDR3 contains 13 residues. This CDR3 reads CSAHTRAGETQYF. As DNA, the CDR3 is TGCAGTGCCCATACCCGGGCTGGGGAGACCCAGTACTTC.

This clonotype was seen a few times. This sequence joins TRBV28 and TRBJ2-7, with TRBD1 matching over 8 bases. The V segment lost 8 bases and the J segment 9 bases; nucleotides outside the gene matches: 12. Per the germline V gene, CDR1 is MDHEN and CDR2 is SYDVKM. The CDR3 runs to 13 residues. CDR3 DNA sequence: TGTGCCAGCGGGACAGGACCCCTCGGGGGGCAGTACTTC. It yields the protein CASGTGPLGGQYF.